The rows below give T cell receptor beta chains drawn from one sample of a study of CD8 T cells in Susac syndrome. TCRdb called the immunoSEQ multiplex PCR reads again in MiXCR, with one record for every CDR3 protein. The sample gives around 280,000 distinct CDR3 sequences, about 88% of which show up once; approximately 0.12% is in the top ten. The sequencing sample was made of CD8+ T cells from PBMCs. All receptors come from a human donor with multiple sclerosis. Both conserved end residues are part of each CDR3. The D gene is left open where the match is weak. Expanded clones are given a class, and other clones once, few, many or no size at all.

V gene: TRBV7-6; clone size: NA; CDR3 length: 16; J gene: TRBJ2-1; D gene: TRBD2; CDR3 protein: CASSHPRISGSYEQFF; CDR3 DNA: TGTGCCAGCAGCCACCCTAGGATTAGCGGGAGCTATGAGCAGTTCTTC
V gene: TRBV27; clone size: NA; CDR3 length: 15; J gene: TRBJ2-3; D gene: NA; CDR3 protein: CASSLSGPRADTQYF; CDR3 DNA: TGTGCCAGCAGTTTAAGCGGTCCACGCGCAGATACGCAGTATTTT
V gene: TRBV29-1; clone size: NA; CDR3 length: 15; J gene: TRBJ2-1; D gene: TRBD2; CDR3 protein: CSVVRTSGLGNEQFF; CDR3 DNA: TGCAGCGTCGTAAGGACTAGCGGACTGGGGAATGAGCAGTTCTTC
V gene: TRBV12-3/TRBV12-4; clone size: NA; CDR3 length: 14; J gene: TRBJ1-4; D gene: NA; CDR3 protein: CASNDRDGNEKLFF; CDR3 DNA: TGTGCCAGCAACGATAGGGACGGGAATGAAAAACTGTTTTTT
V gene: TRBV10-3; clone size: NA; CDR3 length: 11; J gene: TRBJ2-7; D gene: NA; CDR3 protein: CAISEGLEQYF; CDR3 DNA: TGTGCCATCAGTGAGGGACTAGAGCAGTACTTC
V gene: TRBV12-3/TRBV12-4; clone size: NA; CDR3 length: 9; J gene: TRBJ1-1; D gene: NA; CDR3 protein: CASRSEAFF; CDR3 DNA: TGTGCCAGCAGGTCTGAAGCTTTCTTT
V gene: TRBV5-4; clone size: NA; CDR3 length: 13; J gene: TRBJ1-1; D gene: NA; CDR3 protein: CASSLLATTEAFF; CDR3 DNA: TGTGCCAGCAGCTTGCTGGCAACCACTGAAGCTTTCTTT
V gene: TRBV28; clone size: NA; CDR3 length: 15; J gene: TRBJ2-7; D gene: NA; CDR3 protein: CASSSRPTGSYEQYF; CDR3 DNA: TGTGCCAGCAGCTCCCGTCCGACAGGTTCCTACGAGCAGTACTTC
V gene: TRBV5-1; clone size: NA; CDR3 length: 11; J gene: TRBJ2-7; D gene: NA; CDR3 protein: CASVSGHPRDF; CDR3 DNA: TGCGCCAGCGTCTCGGGACACCCAAGGGACTTC
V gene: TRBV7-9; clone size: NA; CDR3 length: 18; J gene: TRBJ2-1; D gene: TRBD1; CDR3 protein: CASTSGTGNNSAYNEQFF; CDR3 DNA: TGTGCCAGCACCTCCGGGACAGGGAACAACAGCGCCTACAATGAGCAGTTCTTC
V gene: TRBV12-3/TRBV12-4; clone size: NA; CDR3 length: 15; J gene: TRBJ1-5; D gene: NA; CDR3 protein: CASSSPGESNQPQHF; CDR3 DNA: TGTGCCAGCAGTTCCCCGGGAGAGAGCAATCAGCCCCAGCATTTT
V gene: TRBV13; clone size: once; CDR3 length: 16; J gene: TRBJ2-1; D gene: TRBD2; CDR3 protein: CASRGGPGTNYNEQFF; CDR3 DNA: TGTGCCAGCAGGGGAGGCCCCGGGACTAACTACAATGAGCAGTTCTTC
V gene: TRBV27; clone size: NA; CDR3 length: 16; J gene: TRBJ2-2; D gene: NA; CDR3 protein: CASSPPRRDYTGELFF; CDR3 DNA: TGTGCCAGCAGCCCCCCAAGGCGGGATTACACCGGGGAGCTGTTTTTT
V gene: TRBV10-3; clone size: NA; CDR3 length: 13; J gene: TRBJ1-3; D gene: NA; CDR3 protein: CAITTVRGNTIYF; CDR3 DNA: TGTGCCATCACCACTGTTCGGGGAAACACCATATATTTT
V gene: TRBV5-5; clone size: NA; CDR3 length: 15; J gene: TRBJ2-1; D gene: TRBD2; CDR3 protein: CASSFPSGFDNEQFF; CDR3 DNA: TGTGCCAGCAGCTTTCCTAGCGGCTTTGACAATGAGCAGTTCTTC
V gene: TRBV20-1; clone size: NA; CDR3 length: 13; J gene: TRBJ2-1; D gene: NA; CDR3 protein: CSARYPLGNEQFF; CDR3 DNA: TGCAGTGCTCGTTACCCACTCGGCAATGAGCAGTTCTTC
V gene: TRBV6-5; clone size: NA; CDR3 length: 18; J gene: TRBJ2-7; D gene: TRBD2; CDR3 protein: CASSYSTSGTRYLYEQYF; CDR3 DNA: TGTGCCAGCAGTTACTCCACTAGCGGGACCAGATACCTCTACGAGCAGTACTTC
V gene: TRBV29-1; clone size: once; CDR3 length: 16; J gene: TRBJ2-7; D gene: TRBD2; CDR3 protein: CSVEGRTSGSGYEQYF; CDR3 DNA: TGCAGCGTTGAAGGACGGACTAGCGGGAGTGGGTACGAGCAGTACTTC
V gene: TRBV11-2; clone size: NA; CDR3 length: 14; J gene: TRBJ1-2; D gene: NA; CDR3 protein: CASSLGYTSYGYTF; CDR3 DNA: TGTGCCAGCAGCTTAGGTTACACCAGCTATGGCTACACCTTC
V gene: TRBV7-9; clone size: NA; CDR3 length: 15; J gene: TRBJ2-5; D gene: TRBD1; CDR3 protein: CASSLRTGGGETQYF; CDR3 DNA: TGTGCCAGCAGCTTACGGACAGGGGGGGGAGAGACCCAGTACTTC
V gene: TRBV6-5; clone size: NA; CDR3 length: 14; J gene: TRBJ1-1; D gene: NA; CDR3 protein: CASSFSGSDPEAFF; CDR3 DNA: TGTGCCAGCAGTTTTTCCGGGTCGGACCCTGAAGCTTTCTTT
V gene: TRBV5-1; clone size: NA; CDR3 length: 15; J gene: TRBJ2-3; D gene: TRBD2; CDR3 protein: CASSLAGLRTDTQYF; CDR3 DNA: TGCGCCAGCAGCTTAGCGGGATTAAGAACAGATACGCAGTATTTT
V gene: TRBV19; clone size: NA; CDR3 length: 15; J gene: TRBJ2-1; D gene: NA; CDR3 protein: CASRGSRVFYNEQFF; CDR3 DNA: TGTGCCAGTAGGGGATCCAGGGTTTTCTACAATGAGCAGTTCTTC
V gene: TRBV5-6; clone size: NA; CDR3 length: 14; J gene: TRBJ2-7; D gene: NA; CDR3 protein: CASSYSPSSYEQYF; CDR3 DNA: TGTGCCAGCAGCTATAGCCCTTCCTCCTACGAGCAGTACTTC
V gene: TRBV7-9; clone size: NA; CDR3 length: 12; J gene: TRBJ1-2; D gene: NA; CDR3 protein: CASSSRGYGYTF; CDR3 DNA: TGTGCCAGCAGCTCCAGGGGCTATGGCTACACCTTC
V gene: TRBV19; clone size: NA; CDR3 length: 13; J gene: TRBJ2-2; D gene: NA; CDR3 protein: CASSISGTGELFF; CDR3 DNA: TGTGCCAGTAGTATTTCGGGGACCGGGGAGCTGTTTTTT
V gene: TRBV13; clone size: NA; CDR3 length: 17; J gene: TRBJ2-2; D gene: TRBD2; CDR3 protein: CASSRTSGRGNTGELFF; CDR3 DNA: TGTGCCAGCAGCCGGACTAGCGGGAGGGGTAACACCGGGGAGCTGTTTTTT
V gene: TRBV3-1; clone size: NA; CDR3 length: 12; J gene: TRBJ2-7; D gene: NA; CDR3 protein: CASSLERSEQYF; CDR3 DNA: TGTGCCAGCAGCTTAGAAAGGAGCGAGCAGTACTTC
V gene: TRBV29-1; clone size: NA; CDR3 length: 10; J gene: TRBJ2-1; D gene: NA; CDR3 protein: CSVRAFEQFF; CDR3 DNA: TGCAGCGTGAGGGCATTTGAGCAGTTCTTC
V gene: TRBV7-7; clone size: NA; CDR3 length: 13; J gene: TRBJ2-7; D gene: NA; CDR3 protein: CASSLYLDNEQYF; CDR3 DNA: TGTGCTAGCAGCTTATACCTAGACAACGAGCAGTACTTC
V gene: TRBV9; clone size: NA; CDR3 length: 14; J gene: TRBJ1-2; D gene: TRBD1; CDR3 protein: CASGSPTGNYGYTF; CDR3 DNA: TGTGCCAGCGGATCTCCGACAGGGAACTATGGCTACACCTTC
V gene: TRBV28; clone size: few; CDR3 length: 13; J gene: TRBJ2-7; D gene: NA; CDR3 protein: CASSLAENYEQYF; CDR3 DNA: TGTGCCAGCAGTTTGGCGGAAAACTACGAGCAGTACTTC
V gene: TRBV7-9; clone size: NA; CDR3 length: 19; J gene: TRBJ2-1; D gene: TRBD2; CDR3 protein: CASSLVLAGGRNAYNEQFF; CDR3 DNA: TGTGCCAGCAGCTTAGTTCTAGCGGGAGGAAGGAACGCCTACAATGAGCAGTTCTTC
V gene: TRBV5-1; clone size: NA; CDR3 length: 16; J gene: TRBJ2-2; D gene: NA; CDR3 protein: CASSLGAPASTGELFF; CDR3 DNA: TGCGCCAGCAGCTTGGGGGCACCCGCATCCACCGGGGAGCTGTTTTTT
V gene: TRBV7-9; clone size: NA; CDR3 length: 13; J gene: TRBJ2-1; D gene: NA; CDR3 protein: CASMSSSYNEQFF; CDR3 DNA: TGTGCCAGCATGAGTTCCTCCTACAATGAGCAGTTCTTC
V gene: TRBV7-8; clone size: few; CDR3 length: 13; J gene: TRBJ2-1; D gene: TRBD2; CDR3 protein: CAISLAGYNEQFF; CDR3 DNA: TGTGCCATCAGCTTAGCGGGTTACAATGAGCAGTTCTTC
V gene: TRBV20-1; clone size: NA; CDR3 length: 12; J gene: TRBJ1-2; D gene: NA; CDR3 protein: CSARNSEDGYTF; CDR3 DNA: TGCAGTGCTAGAAACTCTGAGGATGGCTACACCTTC
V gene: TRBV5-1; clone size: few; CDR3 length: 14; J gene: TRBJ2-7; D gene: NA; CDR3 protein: CASSLSSSLWEQYF; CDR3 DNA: TGCGCCAGCAGCTTGAGTTCAAGTCTATGGGAGCAGTACTTC
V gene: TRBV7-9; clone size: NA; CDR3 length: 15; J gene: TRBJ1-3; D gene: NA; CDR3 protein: CASSHPGVPGNTIYF; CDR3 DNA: TGTGCCAGCTCTCACCCGGGGGTGCCTGGAAACACCATATATTTT
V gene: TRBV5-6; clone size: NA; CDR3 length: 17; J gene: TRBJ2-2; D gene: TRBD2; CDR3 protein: CASSSRWREAATGELFF; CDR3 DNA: TGTGCCAGCAGCTCAAGGTGGCGGGAGGCAGCCACCGGGGAGCTGTTTTTT
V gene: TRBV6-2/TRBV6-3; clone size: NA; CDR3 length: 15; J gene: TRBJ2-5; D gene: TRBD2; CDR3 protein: CASRVGLADQETQYF; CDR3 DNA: TGTGCCAGCAGGGTGGGACTAGCGGACCAAGAGACCCAGTACTTC
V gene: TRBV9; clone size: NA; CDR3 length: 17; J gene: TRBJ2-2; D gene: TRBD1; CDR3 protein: CASSVTGGAKGSGELFF; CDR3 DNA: TGTGCCAGCAGCGTGACAGGGGGCGCCAAGGGTAGCGGGGAGCTGTTTTTT
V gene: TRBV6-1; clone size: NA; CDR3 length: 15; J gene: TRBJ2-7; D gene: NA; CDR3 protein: CASSDYRRYSYEQYF; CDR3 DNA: TGTGCCAGCAGTGATTATAGAAGGTACTCCTACGAGCAGTACTTC
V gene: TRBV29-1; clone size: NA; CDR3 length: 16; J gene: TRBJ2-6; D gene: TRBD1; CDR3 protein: CSVAWTGPSGANVLTF; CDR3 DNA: TGCAGCGTTGCCTGGACAGGGCCTTCTGGGGCCAACGTCCTGACTTTC
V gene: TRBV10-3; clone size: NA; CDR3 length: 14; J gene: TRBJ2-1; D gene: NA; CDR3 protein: CAIRLPGLNNEQFF; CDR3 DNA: TGTGCCATCAGGCTCCCGGGACTCAACAATGAGCAGTTCTTC
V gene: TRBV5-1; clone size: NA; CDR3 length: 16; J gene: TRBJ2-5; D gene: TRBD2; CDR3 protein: CASSLAKGTSQETQYF; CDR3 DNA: TGCGCCAGCAGCTTGGCCAAGGGGACTAGCCAAGAGACCCAGTACTTC
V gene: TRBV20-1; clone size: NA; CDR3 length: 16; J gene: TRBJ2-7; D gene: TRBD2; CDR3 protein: CSARDMTSGTKYEQYF; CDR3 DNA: TGCAGTGCTAGAGATATGACTAGCGGGACCAAATACGAGCAGTACTTC